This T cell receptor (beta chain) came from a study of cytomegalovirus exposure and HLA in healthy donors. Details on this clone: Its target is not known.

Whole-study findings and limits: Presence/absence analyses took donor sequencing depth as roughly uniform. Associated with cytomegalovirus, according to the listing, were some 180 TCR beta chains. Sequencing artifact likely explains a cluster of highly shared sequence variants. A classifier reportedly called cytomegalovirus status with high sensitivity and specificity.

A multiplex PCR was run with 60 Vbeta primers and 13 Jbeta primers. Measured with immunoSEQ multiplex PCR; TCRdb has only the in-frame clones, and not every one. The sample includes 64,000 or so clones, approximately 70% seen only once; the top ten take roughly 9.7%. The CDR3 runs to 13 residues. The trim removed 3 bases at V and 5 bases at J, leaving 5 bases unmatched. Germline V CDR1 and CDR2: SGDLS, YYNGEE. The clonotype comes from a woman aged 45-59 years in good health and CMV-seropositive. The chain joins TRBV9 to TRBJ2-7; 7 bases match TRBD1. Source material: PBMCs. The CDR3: CASSGQGGHEQYF. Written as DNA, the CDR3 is TGTGCCAGCAGCGGTCAAGGGGGCCACGAGCAGTACTTC.